The rows below give T cell receptor beta chains drawn from one sample of a study of T-cell reconstitution after alpha-beta-depleted transplantation in children. TCRdb independently ran MiXCR on the PCR reads; one entry per CDR3 protein. The profile shows 150,000 to 250,000 distinct CDR3 sequences, 5% to 6.5% of them singletons. The input for sequencing was PBMCs, taken before TCRalphabeta/CD19-depleted stem cell transplant. The receptor set was obtained from a girl under two years old with combined immunodeficiency, due to receive a stem cell transplant. The CDR3 runs from the conserved cysteine through the conserved F or W. D genes are given only for firm matches. For some rows the clone size is stated as once, few or many, or as a class when expanded; others skip it.

d_call j_call v_call clone_size cdr3_nt cdr3_aa
NA TRBJ1-2 TRBV19 NA TGTGCCAGTAGTGTGACAACTCAGGGTGGCTACACCTTC CASSVTTQGGYTF
TRBD2 TRBJ2-7 TRBV4-3 few TGCGCCAGCAGCCAAGATAGGAGCGGGAGTCGCGAGCAGTACTTC CASSQDRSGSREQYF
NA TRBJ2-1 TRBV20-1 many TGCAGTGCTCTACCGGGGTACAGCTCCTACAATGAGCAGTTCTTC CSALPGYSSYNEQFF
NA TRBJ2-3 TRBV27 many TGTGCCAGCAGTTTAAATCCTCATACGCAGTATTTT CASSLNPHTQYF
NA TRBJ2-3 TRBV10-3 many TGTGCCACATCACTAGTTAGGACAGATACGCAGTATTTT CATSLVRTDTQYF
NA TRBJ1-3 TRBV6-4 many TGTGCCAGCAGTGACCCGAGTCCCTCTGGAAACACCATATATTTT CASSDPSPSGNTIYF
NA TRBJ2-3 TRBV12-3/TRBV12-4 many TGTGCCAGCAGTTTATCCCCCAGCGGAAGCACAGATACGCAGTATTTT CASSLSPSGSTDTQYF
NA TRBJ2-1 TRBV13 many TGTGCCAGCAGCTTAGGTCCGGGCCAACGGAACAATGAGCAGTTCTTC CASSLGPGQRNNEQFF
NA TRBJ2-1 TRBV29-1 many TGCAGCGTTTGGGCCAGGGGAAGGAATGAGCAGTTCTTC CSVWARGRNEQFF
TRBD2 TRBJ2-2 TRBV6-5 few TGTGCCAGCAGTTACGTGACTAGCGGGAGTCCATTCCGGGAGCTGTTTTTT CASSYVTSGSPFRELFF
TRBD2 TRBJ2-2 TRBV9 many TGTGCCAGCAGCGGGGGACTAGGGCCCACCGGGGAGCTGTTTTTT CASSGGLGPTGELFF
NA TRBJ2-7 TRBV20-1 NA TGCAGTGCTAGAGATCGAGGGCCTGCCTACGAGCAGTACTTC CSARDRGPAYEQYF
NA TRBJ2-1 TRBV3-1 NA TGTGCCAGCAGCCAAGACCATAGTAGTGGGGGGCTCAATGAGCAGTTCTTC CASSQDHSSGGLNEQFF
TRBD2 TRBJ2-3 TRBV11-1 many TGTGCCAGCAGCTCCCCGGGGTCGACTAGCCGAAGCACAGATACGCAGTATTTT CASSSPGSTSRSTDTQYF
NA TRBJ2-2 TRBV24-1 many TGTGCCACCAGCGATCCCGGGGGCGGTACTGGGGAGCTGTTTTTT CATSDPGGGTGELFF
NA TRBJ1-3 TRBV9 many TGTGCCAGCAGCGTAGGCATCTCTGGAAACACCATATATTTT CASSVGISGNTIYF
TRBD1 TRBJ2-1 TRBV7-9 many TGTGCCAGCAGCTGGGACAGTAATCCCTACAATGAGCAGTTCTTC CASSWDSNPYNEQFF
TRBD1 TRBJ2-7 TRBV4-3 NA TGCGCCAGCGGAACCGGGACAGGGGAGTACGAGCAGTACTTC CASGTGTGEYEQYF
NA TRBJ2-3 TRBV15 NA TGTGCCACCAGCAGAGATCTGGCGGGCGCCATCACAGATACGCAGTATTTT CATSRDLAGAITDTQYF
TRBD1 TRBJ2-5 TRBV28 many TGTGCCAGCGGACAGGCGAAGATTCGGGAGACCCAGTACTTC CASGQAKIRETQYF
NA TRBJ2-2 TRBV5-1 many TGCGCCAGCAGCCCCCATGGCCGGGTAGCGGACACCGGGGAGCTGTTTTTT CASSPHGRVADTGELFF
NA TRBJ2-1 TRBV10-3 many TGTGCCATCAGTGAAGAGTGGCCCTACAATGAGCAGTTCTTC CAISEEWPYNEQFF
NA TRBJ1-1 TRBV7-9 NA TGTGCCAGCAGCGCGACAGCAAACACTGAAGCTTTCTTT CASSATANTEAFF
NA TRBJ2-7 TRBV20-1 many TGCAGTGCTAAGCTTGAAGCCCACACCTACGAGCAGTACTTC CSAKLEAHTYEQYF
NA TRBJ1-6 TRBV12-3/TRBV12-4 NA TGTGCCAGCAGTTTAGTCGGGGCTCTGATACATCCCCTCCACTTT CASSLVGALIHPLHF
NA TRBJ2-3 TRBV12-3/TRBV12-4 many TGTGCCAGCAGTTTAGTGCTGGAACAGCAGTATTTT CASSLVLEQQYF
NA TRBJ2-1 TRBV5-6 many TGTGCCAGCAGCTTGGCCCTAAGCGGACGCTACAATGAGCAGTTCTTC CASSLALSGRYNEQFF
TRBD2 TRBJ2-1 TRBV20-1 many TGCAGTGCTAGAGATGGGAGGGCTAGCGGGAGACTCGACTACAATGAGCAGTTCTTC CSARDGRASGRLDYNEQFF
NA TRBJ2-1 TRBV5-1 many TGCGCCAGCGCTCAGGGTTCCAATGAGCAGTTCTTC CASAQGSNEQFF
NA TRBJ1-2 TRBV7-2 NA TGTGCCAGCAGCTACATCGCTGGGGCATCTGGCTACACCTTC CASSYIAGASGYTF